The rows below give T cell receptor beta chains drawn from one sample of a study of cytotoxic CD8 clonotypes in ibrutinib-treated CLL. TCRdb keeps only in-frame clones here, not all; method: immunoSEQ multiplex PCR. The table lists some 92,000 clones, roughly three quarters of them singletons. Material: PBMCs, obtained after 24 months of ibrutinib treatment. The receptors stem from a human donor with chronic lymphocytic leukemia. Both conserved end residues are part of each CDR3. The order of the fields is D gene, J gene, clone size, V gene, CDR3 protein, CDR3 DNA. The D gene is left open where the match is weak. Not all rows give a size; the values are once, few, many and, for expanded clones, a class.

TRBD2	TRBJ2-3	once	TRBV7-9	CASIDGLAADTQYF	TGTGCCAGCATCGACGGACTAGCGGCAGATACGCAGTATTTT
-	TRBJ1-5	-	TRBV2	CASSERSESLQHF	TGTGCCAGCAGTGAGCGTTCGGAGAGTCTCCAGCATTTT
TRBD2	TRBJ2-3	-	TRBV5-5	CASSLRPSGRAADTQYF	TGTGCCAGCAGCTTGCGTCCTAGCGGGAGGGCCGCAGATACGCAGTATTTT
TRBD2	TRBJ2-2	-	TRBV11-2	CASSEGLAGGPGELFF	TGTGCCAGCAGCGAAGGACTAGCGGGAGGGCCGGGGGAGCTGTTTTTT
-	TRBJ2-7	-	TRBV5-1	CASSLGWGQGFSYEQYF	TGCGCCAGCAGCCTGGGGTGGGGGCAGGGGTTTTCCTACGAGCAGTACTTC
TRBD1	TRBJ2-1	-	TRBV5-1	CASSNTGTGSYNEQFF	TGCGCCAGCAGCAACACCGGGACAGGGTCCTACAATGAGCAGTTCTTC
-	TRBJ2-6	few	TRBV4-2	CASSQDRKQSSPSGANVLTF	TGTGCCAGCAGCCAAGATAGGAAACAGTCCTCCCCCTCTGGGGCCAACGTCCTGACTTTC
-	TRBJ2-7	-	TRBV7-6	CASSADWGSYEQYF	TGTGCCAGCAGCGCGGACTGGGGAAGCTACGAGCAGTACTTC
-	TRBJ1-2	-	TRBV7-2	CASSLAGQPRYGYTF	TGTGCCAGCAGCTTAGCCGGACAGCCACGCTATGGCTACACCTTC
-	TRBJ1-1	-	TRBV19	CASKGTANTEAFF	TGTGCCAGTAAAGGGACGGCCAACACTGAAGCTTTCTTT
TRBD2	TRBJ2-5	-	TRBV28	CASSLAGGSQETQYF	TGTGCCAGCAGTTTGGCGGGAGGGTCCCAAGAGACCCAGTACTTC
-	TRBJ2-5	-	TRBV5-8	CASSLAPETQYF	TGTGCCAGCAGCTTGGCTCCAGAGACCCAGTACTTC
TRBD2	TRBJ2-7	-	TRBV10-3	CAISEGRGDYEQYF	TGTGCCATCAGTGAAGGCCGGGGGGACTACGAGCAGTACTTC
TRBD1	TRBJ1-5	-	TRBV6-1	CASSEVGGADQPQHF	TGTGCCAGCAGTGAAGTAGGGGGCGCAGATCAGCCCCAGCATTTT
-	TRBJ1-5	-	TRBV4-1	CASSQDPTGLWQPQHF	TGCGCCAGCAGCCAAGATCCTACAGGGCTCTGGCAGCCCCAGCATTTT
-	TRBJ2-7	-	TRBV10-3	CAISVDGRNGEQYF	TGTGCCATCAGTGTAGACGGGAGAAACGGGGAGCAGTACTTC
TRBD1	TRBJ2-7	-	TRBV19	CASSPDRGAYEQYF	TGTGCCAGTAGCCCAGACAGGGGAGCCTACGAGCAGTACTTC
TRBD2	TRBJ2-3	-	TRBV30	CAWSVLAGADTQYF	TGTGCCTGGAGTGTACTAGCGGGAGCAGATACGCAGTATTTT
-	TRBJ1-3	-	TRBV7-2	CASSLDSLSGNTIYF	TGTGCCAGCAGCTTAGACAGCCTTTCTGGAAACACCATATATTTT
-	TRBJ1-4	-	TRBV6-4	CASRKDGRNEKLFF	TGTGCCAGCAGGAAGGACGGTCGTAATGAAAAACTGTTTTTT
TRBD2	TRBJ2-2	-	TRBV10-1	CASSERSGPGELFF	TGCGCCAGCAGTGAACGTAGCGGGCCCGGGGAGCTGTTTTTT
TRBD2	TRBJ2-3	-	TRBV2	CASSPEASGRQDTQYF	TGTGCCAGCAGCCCTGAGGCTAGCGGGAGGCAAGATACGCAGTATTTT
-	TRBJ2-5	-	TRBV5-1	CASSLGVQETQYF	TGCGCCAGCAGCTTGGGAGTTCAAGAGACCCAGTACTTC
TRBD2	TRBJ2-1	-	TRBV10-3	CAIRAMLAGGFNEQFF	TGTGCCATCAGAGCCATGCTAGCGGGAGGTTTCAATGAGCAGTTCTTC
-	TRBJ2-2	once	TRBV5-3	CASSWPQGNTGELFF	TGTGCCAGCAGCTGGCCACAGGGAAACACCGGGGAGCTGTTTTTT
-	TRBJ2-7	-	TRBV7-3	CASSPSGGRGVHEQYF	TGTGCCAGCAGCCCGTCTGGTGGTAGGGGAGTTCACGAGCAGTACTTC
-	TRBJ2-5	-	TRBV11-2	CASRDEETQYF	TGTGCCAGCCGAGACGAAGAGACCCAGTACTTC
-	TRBJ2-1	few	TRBV27	CASSLGSVHEQFF	TGTGCCAGCAGTTTAGGTAGCGTCCATGAGCAGTTCTTC
-	TRBJ2-5	-	TRBV15	CATSRELPRGPKGETQYF	TGTGCCACCAGCAGAGAACTTCCACGAGGCCCCAAGGGAGAGACCCAGTACTTC
TRBD1	TRBJ2-1	-	TRBV5-6	CASSYRDRRGEQFF	TGTGCCAGCAGCTACCGGGACAGGAGAGGTGAGCAGTTCTTC
TRBD2	TRBJ2-5	few	TRBV2	CASSEAQASGGARETQYF	TGTGCCAGCAGTGAAGCGCAGGCTAGCGGGGGGGCTCGAGAGACCCAGTACTTC
-	TRBJ1-6	few	TRBV7-9	CASNVGGGSPLHF	TGTGCCAGCAACGTCGGAGGGGGTTCACCCCTCCACTTT
TRBD2	TRBJ2-3	-	TRBV11-3	CASSRRTSGSTDTQYF	TGTGCCAGCAGCAGACGGACTAGCGGGAGCACAGATACGCAGTATTTT
-	TRBJ1-2	few	TRBV7-3	CASSLTRTDGYTF	TGTGCCAGCAGCTTAACGCGGACAGATGGCTACACCTTC
TRBD1	TRBJ1-2	-	TRBV6-1	CASTPGGQSNYGYTF	TGTGCCAGCACCCCAGGGGGTCAGTCTAACTATGGCTACACCTTC
TRBD1	TRBJ1-3	few	TRBV2	CASVRDRDGNTIYF	TGTGCCAGCGTTCGGGACAGAGACGGAAACACCATATATTTT
-	TRBJ2-2	-	TRBV6-6	CASSSGPRELFF	TGTGCCAGCAGTTCGGGCCCCCGGGAGCTGTTTTTT
-	TRBJ2-1	once	TRBV27	CASSRRRGVGVGEQFF	TGTGCCAGCAGCCGCCGTCGAGGTGTAGGGGTCGGTGAGCAGTTCTTC
-	TRBJ1-4	once	TRBV7-2	CASSQQYEKLFF	TGTGCCAGCAGCCAACAATATGAAAAACTGTTTTTT
TRBD1	TRBJ1-1	-	TRBV7-9	CASRTGSEAFF	TGTGCCAGCAGGACAGGGAGTGAAGCTTTCTTT
-	TRBJ1-1	-	TRBV5-5	CASSLAVPTTAGTEAFF	TGTGCCAGCAGCTTGGCAGTCCCGACAACGGCGGGTACTGAAGCTTTCTTT
-	TRBJ2-7	-	TRBV5-4	CASSLSRVGNSEQYF	TGTGCCAGCAGCTTGTCCAGGGTTGGAAATAGCGAGCAGTACTTC
TRBD2	TRBJ2-1	-	TRBV4-3	CASSQERTSGVISSYNEQFF	TGCGCCAGCAGCCAAGAGAGGACTAGCGGGGTGATCAGCTCCTACAATGAGCAGTTCTTC
TRBD1	TRBJ2-2	-	TRBV29-1	CSVSRTGDTGELFF	TGCAGCGTCTCCCGGACAGGGGACACCGGGGAGCTGTTTTTT
TRBD1	TRBJ2-3	-	TRBV5-1	CASSQGQRTDTQYF	TGCGCCAGCAGCCAGGGACAGCGCACAGATACGCAGTATTTT
TRBD2	TRBJ2-3	-	TRBV7-3	CASSAESSGRADTQYF	TGTGCCAGCAGCGCCGAGTCTAGCGGGAGGGCAGATACGCAGTATTTT
-	TRBJ1-3	-	TRBV6-1	CASSSDRYSGNTIYF	TGTGCCAGCAGTTCGGACCGTTACTCTGGAAACACCATATATTTT
-	TRBJ2-3	-	TRBV7-2	CASSLAGATNTQYF	TGTGCCAGCAGCTTAGCGGGAGCGACGAATACGCAGTATTTT
TRBD1	TRBJ2-1	-	TRBV27	CASSLRGQGARLPYNEQFF	TGTGCCAGCAGTTTACGAGGGCAGGGGGCGCGGTTGCCCTACAATGAGCAGTTCTTC
TRBD2	TRBJ2-1	-	TRBV2	CASSRLAGYNEQFF	TGTGCCAGCAGTAGACTAGCGGGCTACAATGAGCAGTTCTTC
-	TRBJ1-1	-	TRBV18	CASSHRAEAFF	TGTGCCAGCTCACACAGGGCCGAAGCTTTCTTT